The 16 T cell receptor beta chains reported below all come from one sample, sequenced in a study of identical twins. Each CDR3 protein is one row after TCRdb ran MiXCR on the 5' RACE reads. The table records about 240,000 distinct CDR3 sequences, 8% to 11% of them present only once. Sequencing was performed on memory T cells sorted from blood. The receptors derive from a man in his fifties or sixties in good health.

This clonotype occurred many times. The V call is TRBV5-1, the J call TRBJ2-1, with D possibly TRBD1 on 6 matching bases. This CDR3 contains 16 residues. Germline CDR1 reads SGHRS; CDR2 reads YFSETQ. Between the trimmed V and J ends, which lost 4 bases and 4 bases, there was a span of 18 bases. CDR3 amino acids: CASSPGSWTEYNEQFF. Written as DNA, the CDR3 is TGCGCCAGCAGCCCTGGCAGCTGGACAGAGTACAATGAGCAGTTCTTC.

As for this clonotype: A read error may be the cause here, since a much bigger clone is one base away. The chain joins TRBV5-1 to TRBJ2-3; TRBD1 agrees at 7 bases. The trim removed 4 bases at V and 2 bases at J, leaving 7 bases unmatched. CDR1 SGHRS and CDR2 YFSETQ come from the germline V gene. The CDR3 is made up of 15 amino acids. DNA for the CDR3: TGCGCCAGCAGCCAAGGGGGCGAGTTCACAGATACGCAGTATTTT. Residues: CASSQGGEFTDTQYF.

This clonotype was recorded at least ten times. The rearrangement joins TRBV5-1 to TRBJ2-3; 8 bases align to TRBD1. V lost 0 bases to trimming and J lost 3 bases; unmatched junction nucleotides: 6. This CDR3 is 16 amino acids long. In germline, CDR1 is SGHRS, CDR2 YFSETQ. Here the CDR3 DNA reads TGCGCCAGCAGCTTGGGCGGGACAGGAGTTACAGATACGCAGTATTTT. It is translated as CASSLGGTGVTDTQYF.

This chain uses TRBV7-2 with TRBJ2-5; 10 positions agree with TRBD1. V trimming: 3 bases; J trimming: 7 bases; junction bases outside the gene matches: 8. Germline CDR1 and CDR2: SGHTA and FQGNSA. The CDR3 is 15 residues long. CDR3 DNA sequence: TGTGCCAGCAGCTTGACGCGTGGACAGGGGGGGACCCAGTACTTC. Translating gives CASSLTRGQGGTQYF. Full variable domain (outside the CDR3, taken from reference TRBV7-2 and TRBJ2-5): GAGVSQSPSNKVTEKGKDVELRCDPISGHTALYWYRQSLGQGLEFLIYFQGNSAPDKSGLPSDRFSAERTGGSVSTLTIQRTQQEDSAVYLCASSLTRGQGGTQYFGPGTRLLVL.

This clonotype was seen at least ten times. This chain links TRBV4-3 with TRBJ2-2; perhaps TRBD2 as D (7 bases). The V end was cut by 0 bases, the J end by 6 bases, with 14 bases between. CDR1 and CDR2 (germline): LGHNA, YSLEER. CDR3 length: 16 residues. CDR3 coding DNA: TGCGCCAGCAGCCAAGAGCGGGGAGGGGGAGCCGGGGAGCTGTTTTTT. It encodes CASSQERGGGAGELFF.

The CDR3 region is CASPRRLARKENTDTQYF. CDR3 nucleotides: TGTGCCAGCCCCAGGCGCCTAGCGAGAAAGGAAAACACAGATACGCAGTATTTT. This chain uses TRBV25-1 with TRBJ2-3; tentative D call: TRBD2 (6 bases). The V end was cut by 8 bases, the J end by 2 bases, with 26 bases between. The CDR3 is made up of 18 amino acids. The germline gives CDR1 MGHDK, CDR2 SYGVNS.

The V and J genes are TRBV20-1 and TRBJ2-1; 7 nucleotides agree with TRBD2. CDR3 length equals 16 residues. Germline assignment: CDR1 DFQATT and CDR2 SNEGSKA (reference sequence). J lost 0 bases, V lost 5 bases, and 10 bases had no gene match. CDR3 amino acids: CSAGGGMAASYNEQFF. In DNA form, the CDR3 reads TGCAGTGCTGGGGGGGGGATGGCGGCCTCCTACAATGAGCAGTTCTTC.

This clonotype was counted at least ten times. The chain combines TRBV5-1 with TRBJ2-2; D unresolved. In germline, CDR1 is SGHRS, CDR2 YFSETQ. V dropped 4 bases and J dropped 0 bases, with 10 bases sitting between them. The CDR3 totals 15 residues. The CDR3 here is CASSPHAANTGELFF. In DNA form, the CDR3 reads TGCGCCAGCAGCCCTCATGCGGCGAACACCGGGGAGCTGTTTTTT. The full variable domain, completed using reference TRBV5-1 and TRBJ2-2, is KAGVTQTPRYLIKTRGQQVTLSCSPISGHRSVSWYQQTPGQGLQFLFEYFSETQRNKGNFPGRFSGRQFSNSRSEMNVSTLELGDSALYLCASSPHAANTGELFFGEGSRLTVL.

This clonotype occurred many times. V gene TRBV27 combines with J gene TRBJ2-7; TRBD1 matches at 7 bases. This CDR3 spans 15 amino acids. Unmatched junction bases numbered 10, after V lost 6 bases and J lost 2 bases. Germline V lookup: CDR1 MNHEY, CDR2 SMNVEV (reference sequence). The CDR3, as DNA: TGTGCCAGCAGGCCGGCCGGGACAGCCACCTACGAGCAGTACTTC. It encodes CASRPAGTATYEQYF.

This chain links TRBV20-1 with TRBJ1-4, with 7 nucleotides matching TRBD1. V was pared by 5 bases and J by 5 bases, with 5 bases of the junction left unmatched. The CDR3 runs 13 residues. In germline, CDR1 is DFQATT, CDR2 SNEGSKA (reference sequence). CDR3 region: CSASQGGNEKLFF. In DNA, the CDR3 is TGCAGTGCTTCGCAGGGGGGGAATGAAAAACTGTTTTTT.

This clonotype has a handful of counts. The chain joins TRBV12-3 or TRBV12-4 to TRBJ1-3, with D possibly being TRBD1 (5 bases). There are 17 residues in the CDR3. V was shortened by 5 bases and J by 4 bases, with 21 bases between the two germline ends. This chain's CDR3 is CASSPRGIDSSGNTIYF. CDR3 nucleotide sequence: TGTGCCAGCAGTCCCCGGGGCATCGACAGCTCCGGAAACACCATATATTTT.

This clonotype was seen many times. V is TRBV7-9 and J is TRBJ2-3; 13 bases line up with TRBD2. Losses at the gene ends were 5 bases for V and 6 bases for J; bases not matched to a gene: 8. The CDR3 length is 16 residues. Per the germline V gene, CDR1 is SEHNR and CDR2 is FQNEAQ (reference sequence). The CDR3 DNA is TGTGCCAGCAGCCCCGGACTAGCGGGGGTATGGGATACGCAGTATTTT. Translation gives CASSPGLAGVWDTQYF.

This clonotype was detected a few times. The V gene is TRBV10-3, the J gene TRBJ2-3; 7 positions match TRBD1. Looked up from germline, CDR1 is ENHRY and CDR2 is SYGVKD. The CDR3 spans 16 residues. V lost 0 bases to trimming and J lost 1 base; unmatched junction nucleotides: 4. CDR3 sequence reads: CAISESTGVRTDTQYF. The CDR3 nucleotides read TGTGCCATCAGTGAGTCAACAGGGGTTCGCACAGATACGCAGTATTTT.

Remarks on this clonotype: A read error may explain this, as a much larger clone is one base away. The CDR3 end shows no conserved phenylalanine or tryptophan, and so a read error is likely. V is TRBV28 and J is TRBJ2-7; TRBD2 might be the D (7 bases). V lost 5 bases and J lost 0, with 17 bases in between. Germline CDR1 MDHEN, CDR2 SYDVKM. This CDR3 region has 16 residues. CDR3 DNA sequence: TGTGCCAGCAGTGGGGGGGCAGGTGGGAACTCCTACGAGCAGTACCTC. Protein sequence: CASSGGAGGNSYEQYL.

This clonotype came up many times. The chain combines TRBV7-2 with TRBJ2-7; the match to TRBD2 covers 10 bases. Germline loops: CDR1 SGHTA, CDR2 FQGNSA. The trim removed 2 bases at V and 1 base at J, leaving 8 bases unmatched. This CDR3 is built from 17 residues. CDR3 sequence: CASSLWGGLAFSYEQYF. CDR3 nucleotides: TGTGCCAGCAGCTTATGGGGGGGACTAGCGTTTTCCTACGAGCAGTACTTC. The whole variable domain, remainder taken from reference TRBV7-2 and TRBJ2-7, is GAGVSQSPSNKVTEKGKDVELRCDPISGHTALYWYRQSLGQGLEFLIYFQGNSAPDKSGLPSDRFSAERTGGSVSTLTIQRTQQEDSAVYLCASSLWGGLAFSYEQYFGPGTRLTVT.

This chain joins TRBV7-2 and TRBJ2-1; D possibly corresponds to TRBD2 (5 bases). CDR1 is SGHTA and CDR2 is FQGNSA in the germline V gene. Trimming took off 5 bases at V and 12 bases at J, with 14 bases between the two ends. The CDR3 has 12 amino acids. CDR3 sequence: CASSPPRRWQFF. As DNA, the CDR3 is TGTGCCAGCAGCCCCCCCCGGAGGTGGCAGTTCTTC.